There are many counts of the clone carrying this T cell receptor beta chain. Its antigen is undetermined. Construction of TCR beta libraries relied on iRepertoire HTBI primers and on Arm-PCR targeting CDR3 regions. MiXCR, applied by TCRdb to the multiplex PCR reads, yields one record per CDR3 protein. The sample yields a few hundred thousand distinct CDR3 sequences, about an eighth seen once. The V and J ends lost 3 bases and 10 bases, in that order; junction bases with no gene match: 9. The CDR3 extends over 15 amino acids. CDR1 is MDHEN, CDR2 SYDVKM, per germline. The data derive from a study of regulatory T cells in long-lasting Graves disease. Across the whole study: Graves' patients, newly diagnosed, had taken antithyroid drugs under 3 months.

Study findings and constraints: Not thyroid tissue but only peripheral blood was studied.

Time point defined: newly diagnosed GD, antithyroid drugs for less than 3 months. Isolated PBMC RNA provided the starting material for the TCR library. This sample also appeared in a second study, on T cells in Graves' hyperthyroidism and ophthalmopathy. That report adds: Patients having uncontrolled infection, another autoimmune disease, pregnancy or lactation were not included. Also found in blood were most expanded thyroid clonotypes above 0.001.

The sequence was obtained from a woman under 30 with Graves disease. The specimen was peripheral blood mononuclear cells (PBMCs), collected at new diagnosis, from a patient treated with antithyroid drugs. The chain couples TRBV28 to TRBJ2-1; 10 bases fit TRBD2. CDR3 in DNA: TGTGCCAGCAGTTTGGCTAGCGGGAGATTGGGGGAGCAGTTCTTC. Translated: CASSLASGRLGEQFF.